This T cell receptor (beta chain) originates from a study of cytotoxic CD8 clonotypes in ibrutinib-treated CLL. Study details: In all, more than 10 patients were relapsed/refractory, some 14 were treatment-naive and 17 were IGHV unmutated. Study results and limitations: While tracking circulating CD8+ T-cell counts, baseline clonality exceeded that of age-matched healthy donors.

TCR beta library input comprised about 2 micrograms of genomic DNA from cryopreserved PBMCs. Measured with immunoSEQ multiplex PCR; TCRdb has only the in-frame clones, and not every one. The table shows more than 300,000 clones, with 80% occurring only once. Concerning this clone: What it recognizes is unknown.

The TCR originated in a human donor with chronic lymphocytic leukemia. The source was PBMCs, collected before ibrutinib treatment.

The CDR3 is CASSSQMGQSTDTQYF. CDR3 DNA: TGTGCCAGCTCTAGCCAGATGGGACAATCGACAGATACGCAGTATTTT. The rearrangement links TRBV18 to TRBJ2-3, with D possibly TRBD1 on 6 matching bases. CDR1 and CDR2 (germline): KGHSH, LQKENI. The CDR3 extends over 16 amino acids. The V and J ends lost 6 bases and 3 bases respectively, with 19 bases between them.